The 30 T cell receptor beta chains listed next were all sequenced from one sample in a study of T-cell memory formation after mild COVID-19. TCRdb reanalysed the 5' RACE reads using MiXCR and keeps one entry per CDR3 protein. The sample holds about 610,000 distinct CDR3 sequences, around 15% seen once. Sequencing was done on a sample of PBMCs or a T cell subset sorted from them (not recorded which). The receptors derive from an adult woman who had mild COVID-19 (a few samples of this study predate the infection). Cell type and time point are not known.

This clonotype has only a few counts. The CDR3 DNA is TGCGCCAGCAGCACGGACCCCTATGAGCCCCAGCATTTT. Its translation is CASSTDPYEPQHF. This chain connects TRBV5-1 to TRBJ1-5; D remains ambiguous. V dropped 4 bases and J dropped 8 bases, with 13 bases sitting between them. The CDR3 covers 13 residues. Germline-derived CDR1 and CDR2 are SGHRS and YFSETQ.

This clonotype was observed a few times. V gene TRBV5-1 combines with J gene TRBJ2-6; D is unclear. The CDR3 is made up of 16 amino acids. CDR1 and CDR2 (germline): SGHRS, YFSETQ. Trimming removed 0 bases at V and 0 bases at J, with 7 bases between. DNA for the CDR3: TGCGCCAGCAGCTTGGGACACGTCTCTGGGGCCAACGTCCTGACTTTC. This sequence encodes CASSLGHVSGANVLTF.

CDR3 sequence reads: CASSPQGTLGTEAFF. The CDR3, as DNA: TGTGCCAGCAGTCCACAGGGTACCCTGGGCACTGAAGCTTTCTTT. This rearrangement joins TRBV12-3 or TRBV12-4 to TRBJ1-1; D is perhaps TRBD1 (6 bases). This CDR3 has 15 amino acids. Deletions cut 5 bases from V and 4 bases from J, with 17 bases between.

This clonotype was seen a few times. The genes are TRBV11-2 and TRBJ2-1; D gene ambiguous. The germline V gene has CDR1 SGHAT and CDR2 FQNNGV. V was pared by 7 bases and J by 10 bases, with 11 bases between. This CDR3 region has 11 residues. The CDR3 reads CASTSAGEQFF. The CDR3 DNA follows: TGTGCCAGCACTTCTGCTGGGGAGCAGTTCTTC.

The chain links TRBV24-1 to TRBJ2-1; D remains ambiguous. Germline V gene lookup returns CDR1 KGHDR and CDR2 SFDVKD. CDR3 size: 13 residues. The V end was cut by 0 bases, the J end by 14 bases, with 13 bases between. The CDR3 loop is CATSDLLPVGEFF. The CDR3 DNA reads TGTGCCACCAGTGATTTGCTCCCCGTGGGTGAGTTCTTC.

This clonotype was picked up a small number of times. V usage is TRBV20-1 and J usage is TRBJ2-3; TRBD2 matches at 9 bases. CDR3 length: 20 amino acids. V lost 5 bases to trimming and J lost 4 bases; unmatched junction nucleotides: 25. Germline loops: CDR1 DFQATT, CDR2 SNEGSKA (reference sequence). As DNA, the CDR3 is TGCAGTGCTTTCTACTCAAAGATCAGCGGGAGGTTTAGAGGCCCAGATACGCAGTATTTT. This encodes CSAFYSKISGRFRGPDTQYF.

In this sample, this clonotype turned up a few times. The chain recombines TRBV24-1 with TRBJ2-1; maybe TRBD2 (6 bases). This CDR3 region has 16 residues. The germline V gene encodes CDR1 KGHDR and CDR2 SFDVKD. V was clipped by 1 base and J by 8 bases, with 17 bases between them. CDR3 sequence reads: CATSDFLAGSLYEQFF. Written as DNA, the CDR3 is TGTGCCACCAGTGATTTTCTGGCGGGATCCCTCTATGAGCAGTTCTTC.

The CDR3 is CASSHPGRQSYNEQFF. DNA for the CDR3: TGCGCCAGCAGCCACCCGGGACGTCAGTCCTACAATGAGCAGTTCTTC. The chain combines TRBV4-1 with TRBJ2-1; D is possibly TRBD1 or TRBD2 (5 bases each). Per the germline V gene, CDR1 is MGHRA and CDR2 is YSYEKL. The CDR3 covers 16 residues. With 3 bases removed from V and 1 base from J, the gap between germline ends came to 13 bases.

This clonotype has a handful of counts. This chain uses TRBV6-2 or TRBV6-3 with TRBJ2-2; D not certain. The CDR3 has 15 amino acids. The germline CDR1 and CDR2 sequences are MNHEY and SVGEGT. Trimming took off 6 bases at V and 0 bases at J, with 11 bases between the two ends. The CDR3 protein is CASSPGRANTGELFF. The CDR3 DNA is TGTGCCAGCAGCCCCGGACGGGCGAACACCGGGGAGCTGTTTTTT.

The V call is TRBV5-1, the J call TRBJ1-1; D remains ambiguous. V shed 2 bases and J shed 6 bases, with 17 bases lying between them. From germline, CDR1 is SGHRS and CDR2 YFSETQ. This CDR3 is 15 amino acids long. CDR3 residues: CASSLPLGDGAEAFF. CDR3 DNA sequence: TGCGCCAGCAGCTTACCCCTCGGGGATGGGGCTGAAGCTTTCTTT.

J is TRBJ1-5 and V is TRBV10-3; perhaps TRBD1 as D (6 bases). CDR1 and CDR2 from the germline V gene are ENHRY and SYGVKD. The germline V and J ends were trimmed by 7 bases and 4 bases, with 11 bases remaining between them. The CDR3 totals 13 residues. This CDR3 reads CAITQGGNQPQHF. The CDR3 DNA is TGTGCCATCACACAGGGAGGAAATCAGCCCCAGCATTTT.

CDR3 sequence: CASSHRGIANEKLFF. Here the CDR3 DNA reads TGTGCCAGCAGTCACAGGGGAATAGCTAATGAAAAACTGTTTTTT. The chain is built from TRBV27 and TRBJ1-4; TRBD1 aligns across 7 bases. This CDR3 is built from 15 residues. V shed 5 bases, J shed 3 bases, and the junction held 6 bases outside the gene matches. Germline V gene lookup returns CDR1 MNHEY and CDR2 SMNVEV (reference sequence).

The V gene is TRBV28, the J gene TRBJ2-1; TRBD2 matches 9 bases. Trimming took 4 bases from V and 9 from J; bases not matched to a gene: 16. The germline gives CDR1 MDHEN, CDR2 SYDVKM. The CDR3 has 17 amino acids. The CDR3 region has the DNA TGTGCCAGCAGTTCCGGGACTAGCCAATTCAAAATCGGTGAGCAGTTCTTC. It yields the protein CASSSGTSQFKIGEQFF. Combining the CDR3 with reference TRBV28 and TRBJ2-1 gives the whole variable domain DVKVTQSSRYLVKRTGEKVFLECVQDMDHENMFWYRQDPGLGLRLIYFSYDVKMKEKGDIPEGYSVSREKKERFSLILESASTNQTSMYLCASSSGTSQFKIGEQFFGPGTRLTVL.

The rearrangement joins TRBV20-1 to TRBJ1-1; D possibly corresponds to TRBD1 (6 bases). The V gene lost 3 bases and the J gene lost 1 base, with 12 bases spanning the gap. The CDR3 has 14 amino acids. Germline V CDR1 and CDR2: DFQATT, SNEGSKA (reference sequence). The CDR3 nucleotides are TGCAGTGCTAGTCATATACAGGGGAACACTGAAGCTTTCTTT. Encoded protein: CSASHIQGNTEAFF.

V gene TRBV6-5 combines with J gene TRBJ2-5; 13 nucleotides align to TRBD2. J lost 1 base, V lost 9 bases, and 5 bases had no gene match. Germline assignment: CDR1 MNHEY and CDR2 SVGAGI. This CDR3 has 15 residues. The chain's CDR3 is CASGGTSGVQETQYF. The CDR3 bases are TGTGCCAGTGGGGGGACTAGCGGGGTCCAAGAGACCCAGTACTTC.

V is TRBV5-1 and J is TRBJ1-1; TRBD1 matches 8 bases. CDR3 length: 15 residues. With V trimmed by 5 bases and J by 2 bases, 8 bases remained unmatched. Per germline, CDR1 SGHRS and CDR2 YFSETQ. DNA of the CDR3: TGCGCCAGCAGGCCGACAGGGGCCCAAAACACTGAAGCTTTCTTT. Amino acids: CASRPTGAQNTEAFF.

This clonotype has just a few counts. This chain uses TRBV12-3 or TRBV12-4 with TRBJ1-5; 9 bases map to TRBD1. Trimming took 6 bases from V and 1 from J; bases not matched to a gene: 7. The CDR3 is 16 amino acids. CDR3 sequence (DNA): TGTGCCAGCAGCTCCGCCGGGACAGGGAGCAATCAGCCCCAGCATTTT. It specifies CASSSAGTGSNQPQHF.

The genes are TRBV20-1 and TRBJ1-1; maybe TRBD1 (5 bases). V was pared by 0 bases and J by 5 bases, with 13 bases between. The CDR3 runs 14 residues. The germline CDR1 and CDR2 sequences are DFQATT and SNEGSKA (reference sequence). The CDR3 sequence: CSARETGGDTEAFF. The CDR3, as DNA: TGCAGTGCTAGAGAAACAGGCGGGGATACTGAAGCTTTCTTT.

This clonotype turned up a few times. The CDR3 protein is CASSYPEREYGYTF. The CDR3 DNA reads TGTGCCAGCAGTTACCCCGAGAGGGAATATGGCTACACCTTC. The rearrangement joins TRBV6-2 or TRBV6-3 to TRBJ1-2; no clear D. This CDR3 has 14 amino acids. V shed 2 bases and J shed 5 bases, with 12 bases lying between them. Per germline, CDR1 MNHEY and CDR2 SVGEGT.

In its sample, this clonotype was seen many times. V gene TRBV7-9 combines with J gene TRBJ1-3, with 7 bases identical to TRBD1. The junction had 4 bases not matched to a gene; V was cut back by 5 bases and J by 0 bases. The CDR3 has 15 amino acids. Germline V gene sequence: CDR1 SEHNR, CDR2 FQNEAQ (reference sequence). The CDR3 spells CASSPTGSSGNTIYF. The DNA of the CDR3 is TGTGCCAGCAGCCCGACAGGGAGCTCTGGAAACACCATATATTTT.

On this clonotype itself: This could be a read error, since a much larger clone is one nucleotide away. This chain links TRBV9 with TRBJ2-2; maybe TRBD2 (5 bases). The CDR3 consists of 14 residues. The germline V gene has CDR1 SGDLS and CDR2 YYNGEE. The V end lost 5 bases, the J end lost 0 bases, and 8 bases lay between the germline ends. The DNA for the CDR3 is TGTGCCAGCAGGGAGGACGCGAACACCGGGGAGCTGTTTTTT. Translated, it gives CASREDANTGELFF.

J is TRBJ2-2 and V is TRBV5-6, with D perhaps matching TRBD1 or TRBD2 (5 bases each). Germline V gives CDR1 SGHDT, CDR2 YYEEEE. CDR3 length equals 15 residues. The ends were cut back, 2 bases at V and 6 bases at J, with 14 bases in the middle. The CDR3 coding sequence is TGTGCCAGCAGCTTAGGATACGGGGCGGCCGGGGAGCTGTTTTTT. It specifies CASSLGYGAAGELFF. Full variable domain (outside the CDR3, taken from reference TRBV5-6 and TRBJ2-2): DAGVTQSPTHLIKTRGQQVTLRCSPKSGHDTVSWYQQALGQGPQFIFQYYEEEERQRGNFPDRFSGHQFPNYSSELNVNALLLGDSALYLCASSLGYGAAGELFFGEGSRLTVL.

This clonotype was counted between two and nine times. The genes are TRBV7-3 and TRBJ1-1, with a tentative D call TRBD1 (6 bases). Trimming pared 1 base from V and 11 bases from J, leaving 14 bases between. The CDR3 covers 13 residues. Germline values: CDR1 SGHTA, CDR2 FQGTGA. CDR3 amino acids: CASSLSPGVGAFF. For the CDR3, the DNA is TGTGCCAGCAGCTTAAGTCCAGGGGTCGGCGCTTTCTTT.

The rearrangement links TRBV19 to TRBJ2-1; D gene unclear. The V and J ends lost 5 bases and 4 bases respectively, with 9 bases between them. The CDR3 runs to 13 residues. CDR1 LNHDA and CDR2 SQIVND come from the germline V gene (reference sequence). The CDR3 coding sequence is TGTGCCAGTAGTGACACCGGTTACAATGAGCAGTTCTTC. Amino acids: CASSDTGYNEQFF.

The chain combines TRBV6-6 with TRBJ2-7, with TRBD2 identical over 9 bases. The CDR3 consists of 15 residues. Trimming at V came to 0 bases and at J to 5 bases, leaving 5 bases not matched to a gene. Per the germline V gene, CDR1 is MNHNY and CDR2 is SVGAGI (reference sequence). The CDR3 spells CASSYSGLATDEQYF. CDR3 nucleotides: TGTGCCAGCAGTTACTCGGGACTAGCAACCGACGAGCAGTACTTC.

This clonotype turned up a few times. The chain carries TRBV29-1 and TRBJ1-1; D is undetermined. The CDR3 is 12 amino acids. Germline CDR1 and CDR2: SQVTM and ANQGSEA. V was cut by 6 bases and J by 0 bases, with 8 bases left in between. In DNA form, the CDR3 reads TGCAGCGTAATGACACTGAACACTGAAGCTTTCTTT. Its translation is CSVMTLNTEAFF.

The table lists this clonotype with many counts. The CDR3 DNA follows: TGTGCCAGTAGTATTGCGACATTCTCATCCCTCCACTTT. Amino acids: CASSIATFSSLHF. The chain couples TRBV19 to TRBJ1-6; D call uncertain. V lost 3 bases and J 14 bases, leaving 14 bases between the germline ends. The CDR3 is made up of 13 amino acids. CDR1 and CDR2 (germline): LNHDA, SQIVND (reference sequence).

CDR3 amino acids: CASRPAGTVNTEAFF. The CDR3 nucleotides read TGTGCCAGCAGGCCCGCCGGGACAGTGAACACTGAAGCTTTCTTT. The J gene is TRBJ1-1, the V gene TRBV12-3 or TRBV12-4; 7 bases are a match to TRBD1. With V trimmed by 6 bases and J by 0 bases, 7 bases remained unmatched. The CDR3 contains 15 residues.

This clonotype was seen a handful of times. The chain carries TRBV4-1 and TRBJ2-3; 13 nucleotides match TRBD2. From germline, CDR1 is MGHRA and CDR2 YSYEKL. CDR3 length: 15 residues. Germline trimming cut 4 bases from V and 4 bases from J; bases unmatched to any gene: 2. The CDR3 is CASSRTSGSPDTQYF. DNA for the CDR3: TGCGCCAGCAGCCGGACTAGCGGGAGCCCAGATACGCAGTATTTT.

This clonotype was detected only a few times. The rearrangement joins TRBV7-9 to TRBJ2-5; perhaps TRBD2 as D (6 bases). The CDR3 length is 13 residues. Per the germline V gene, CDR1 is SEHNR and CDR2 is FQNEAQ (reference sequence). Trimming shortened V by 5 bases and J by 7 bases, and 14 bases separated the two germline ends. DNA for the CDR3: TGTGCCAGCAGCCCCCCGGGAGAGGGGACCCAGTACTTC. It codes for CASSPPGEGTQYF. Full variable domain (missing parts from reference TRBV7-9 and TRBJ2-5): DTGVSQNPRHKITKRGQNVTFRCDPISEHNRLYWYRQTLGQGPEFLTYFQNEAQLEKSRLLSDRFSAERPKGSFSTLEIQRTEQGDSAMYLCASSPPGEGTQYFGPGTRLLVL.